This T cell receptor beta chain came from a study of CD8+ T cells in alopecia areata. Study-wide context: Dosing with tofacitinib proceeded for 6 to 18 months, followed by 6 months off drug. General study findings and limits: Treatment with tofacitinib significantly lowered scalp clonality and reduced expanded CD8+ clones among the top 100.

Details on this clone: What it binds is unknown.

Extraction and reverse transcription of RNA yielded cDNA as the sequencing template. The method was immunoSEQ multiplex PCR; TCRdb's version includes in-frame clones alone and lacks a portion of them. The table includes almost 5,500 clones, about two thirds detected once. Treatment of the sample: oral pan-JAK inhibitor, 5-10 mg twice daily. As part of sample collection, lesional scalp punch biopsies and peripheral blood were taken from alopecia areata patients. CDR1 is MGHDK, CDR2 SYGVNS, per germline. The CDR3 length is 11 residues. Trimming shortened V by 4 bases and J by 5 bases, and 5 bases separated the two germline ends.

The specimen comprised skin, sampled at week 24, from a patient treated with tofacitinib. The rearrangement uses TRBV25-1 and TRBJ2-5; D gene unclear. The TCR originated in a human donor with alopecia areata. The DNA of the CDR3 is TGTGCCAGCAGTGCACATGAGACCCAGTACTTC. Translating it yields CASSAHETQYF. Full variable domain (remainder filled in from reference TRBV25-1 and TRBJ2-5): EADIYQTPRYLVIGTGKKITLECSQTMGHDKMYWYQQDPGMELHLIHYSYGVNSTEKGDLSSESTVSRIRTEHFPLTLESARPSHTSQYLCASSAHETQYFGPGTRLLVL.